Each of the 16 T cell receptor beta chains below was sequenced from the same sample in a study of blood T cell repertoires in COVID-19. TCRdb keeps only in-frame clones here, not all; method: immunoSEQ multiplex PCR. The sample has 300,000 or so clones, about nine tenths seen once; the top ten hold less than 3.5%. What was sequenced was PBMCs or T cells enriched from blood (not recorded which). These receptor sequences come from a woman in her forties or fifties who had been exposed to COVID-19.

This chain connects TRBV9 to TRBJ2-7; 8 positions match TRBD1. V shed 4 bases, J shed 6 bases, and the junction held 3 bases outside the gene matches. CDR1 SGDLS and CDR2 YYNGEE come from the germline V gene. The CDR3 runs to 12 residues. The CDR3 coding sequence is TGTGCCAGCAGCAAAACAGGGGGCGAGCAGTACTTC. This encodes CASSKTGGEQYF.

The chain uses TRBV4-1 and TRBJ1-5; TRBD1 matches 9 bases. This CDR3 is 17 amino acids long. Losses at the gene ends were 0 bases for V and 5 bases for J; bases not matched to a gene: 8. CDR1 MGHRA and CDR2 YSYEKL come from the germline V gene. The CDR3 region is CASSQDLLDRGDQPQHF. The CDR3, as DNA: TGCGCCAGCAGCCAAGATCTTTTGGACAGGGGAGATCAGCCCCAGCATTTT.

The V gene is TRBV28, the J gene TRBJ2-5; 11 bases map to TRBD2. V shed 3 bases, J shed 2 bases, and the junction held 8 bases outside the gene matches. Germline V gives CDR1 MDHEN, CDR2 SYDVKM. The CDR3 is 17 amino acids. CDR3 DNA: TGTGCCAGCAGTTTTAGCCTAGCGGGGGGCACACAAGAGACCCAGTACTTC. This gives the protein CASSFSLAGGTQETQYF.

The gene calls are TRBV6-5 and TRBJ1-6; D gene uncertain. The CDR3 totals 15 residues. Trimming removed 6 bases at V and 4 bases at J, with 13 bases between. The germline CDR1 and CDR2 sequences are MNHEY and SVGAGI. The CDR3 nucleotides are TGTGCCAGCAGCTCACATGGGCCTTATAATTCACCCCTCCACTTT. Encoded protein: CASSSHGPYNSPLHF.

The chain links TRBV27 to TRBJ1-6, with TRBD1 identical over 8 bases. The junction had 4 bases not matched to a gene; V was cut back by 3 bases and J by 0 bases. Germline V CDR1 and CDR2: MNHEY, SMNVEV (reference sequence). This CDR3 is 17 amino acids long. The CDR3 bases are TGTGCCAGCAGTTTGGACAGGGCCTCCTCCTATAATTCACCCCTCCACTTT. Protein: CASSLDRASSYNSPLHF.

The chain combines TRBV10-1 with TRBJ1-5, with TRBD1 matching over 9 bases. The germline V gene encodes CDR1 WNHNN and CDR2 SYGVQD (reference sequence). V lost 6 bases, J lost 0 bases, and 9 bases stayed unmatched. The CDR3 spans 17 residues. The CDR3 region has the DNA TGCGCCAGCAGGCCTTCGGGACAGGGAGGTAGCAATCAGCCCCAGCATTTT. It codes for CASRPSGQGGSNQPQHF.

The J gene is TRBJ1-1, the V gene TRBV6-5; 7 bases are shared with TRBD1. Germline V gives CDR1 MNHEY, CDR2 SVGAGI. The CDR3 consists of 13 residues. V shed 5 bases and J 5 bases; nucleotides not matched to a gene: 5. CDR3 DNA sequence: TGTGCCAGCAGTACACAGGGGTTTACTGAAGCTTTCTTT. This codes for CASSTQGFTEAFF.

Only a few counts were recorded for this clone. The chain uses TRBV11-2 and TRBJ2-7; 10 bases agree with TRBD1. This CDR3 contains 14 residues. CDR1 and CDR2 from the germline V gene are SGHAT and FQNNGV. J was trimmed by 5 bases and V by 5 bases; bases with no gene match: 6. The CDR3 nucleotides are TGTGCCAGCAGCACGGACAGGGGGGCCCACGAGCAGTACTTC. It is translated as CASSTDRGAHEQYF. The whole variable domain, remainder taken from reference TRBV11-2 and TRBJ2-7, is EAGVAQSPRYKIIEKRQSVAFWCNPISGHATLYWYQQILGQGPKLLIQFQNNGVVDDSQLPKDRFSAERLKGVDSTLKIQPAKLEDSAVYLCASSTDRGAHEQYFGPGTRLTVT.

The gene calls are TRBV6-1 and TRBJ2-7; unclear D gene. Looked up from germline, CDR1 is MNHNS and CDR2 is SASEGT. Trimming took 1 base from V and 3 from J, leaving 10 bases between them. The CDR3 runs to 14 residues. CDR3 sequence: CASSEGRSLYEQYF. DNA for the CDR3: TGTGCCAGCAGTGAAGGACGGAGCCTCTACGAGCAGTACTTC.

V and J are TRBV6-5 and TRBJ1-2; D may be TRBD1 (5 bases). Trimming shortened V by 2 bases and J by 4 bases, and 14 bases separated the two germline ends. Germline V gene lookup returns CDR1 MNHEY and CDR2 SVGAGI. The CDR3 loop spans 15 amino acids. The CDR3 sequence: CASSYQAGPPYGYTF. As DNA, the CDR3 is TGTGCCAGCAGTTACCAAGCGGGGCCGCCCTATGGCTACACCTTC.

The chain couples TRBV19 to TRBJ1-1, with 8 bases fitting TRBD1. Germline CDR1 and CDR2: LNHDA and SQIVND (reference sequence). J lost 4 bases, V lost 9 bases, and 10 bases had no gene match. The length of the CDR3 is 14 residues. Here the CDR3 DNA reads TGTGCCAGCTCACTGGACAGGGTCGGCACTGAAGCTTTCTTT. Protein product: CASSLDRVGTEAFF.

This chain joins TRBV28 and TRBJ1-4, with TRBD1 identical over 7 bases. CDR1 and CDR2 (germline): MDHEN, SYDVKM. This CDR3 region has 15 residues. Germline trimming cut 3 bases from V and 0 bases from J; bases unmatched to any gene: 1. The CDR3 spells CASSLTGPTNEKLFF. For the CDR3, the DNA is TGTGCCAGCAGTTTGACAGGGCCAACTAATGAAAAACTGTTTTTT. Using reference TRBV28 and TRBJ1-4 for the parts outside the CDR3, the full variable domain is DVKVTQSSRYLVKRTGEKVFLECVQDMDHENMFWYRQDPGLGLRLIYFSYDVKMKEKGDIPEGYSVSREKKERFSLILESASTNQTSMYLCASSLTGPTNEKLFFGSGTQLSVL.

The chain has TRBV3-1 (or the pseudogene TRBV3-2) and TRBJ1-2; 9 bases align to TRBD1. In germline, CDR1 is LGHDT, CDR2 YNNKEL (reference sequence). This CDR3 contains 15 residues. V lost 5 bases, J lost 2 bases, and 6 bases stayed unmatched. The CDR3 here is CASSTPGTGNYGYTF. For the CDR3, the DNA is TGTGCCAGCAGCACCCCTGGGACAGGGAACTATGGCTACACCTTC.

The V gene is TRBV5-1, the J gene TRBJ1-2; 9 bases line up with TRBD1. Looked up from germline, CDR1 is SGHRS and CDR2 is YFSETQ. The V gene end was trimmed by 4 bases and the J gene end by 5 bases; junction bases not matched to a gene: 3. The CDR3 length is 13 residues. The CDR3 DNA reads TGCGCCAGCAGCGCCGACAGGGGGTATGGCTACACCTTC. Its translation is CASSADRGYGYTF.

This rearrangement joins TRBV5-1 to TRBJ1-1; D remains unclear. The CDR3 length is 14 residues. In germline, CDR1 is SGHRS, CDR2 YFSETQ. Trimming removed 6 bases at V and 0 bases at J, with 12 bases between. In nucleotides, the CDR3 is TGCGCCAGCACGGCAGGTTCTATGAACACTGAAGCTTTCTTT. As protein: CASTAGSMNTEAFF.

The chain combines TRBV2 with TRBJ1-2; D possibly corresponds to TRBD1 (6 bases). Trimming stripped 2 bases from V and 0 bases from J, with 13 bases between. CDR3 length: 16 residues. Germline V gene data show CDR1 as SNHLY and CDR2 as FYNNEI. The CDR3 coding sequence is TGTGCCAGCAGTGAATCAAGGGGGGGAGCTAACTATGGCTACACCTTC. This sequence encodes CASSESRGGANYGYTF.